The 5 T cell receptor beta chains below were found in one sample sequenced in a study of early T cells in non-severe SARS-CoV-2 infection (dated by TCRdb to the early 2020s). The library relied on 5' RACE. Data came from a NextSeq 500. TCRdb itself trimmed the public reads at Q25 with fastp, ran MiXCR and retained productive beta chains. Rows are combined by CDR3 protein, so each entry shows the most common genes and DNA. The sample table shows 25,000 to 30,000 distinct CDR3 sequences, and around 4.4% are seen once. The ten largest clones take up 3.5% to 4.5% of the sample. Sequencing was done on a sample of whole blood. These receptors were obtained from an adult who was a healthcare worker with PCR-confirmed SARS-CoV-2 infection or an uninfected control (not recorded which).

The V gene is TRBV20-1, the J gene TRBJ2-7; no clear D gene. This CDR3 comprises 14 residues. V was pared by 3 bases and J by 3 bases, with 15 bases between. The germline V gene has CDR1 DFQATT and CDR2 SNEGSKA (reference sequence). CDR3 protein: CSARDRIKGYEQYF. DNA of the CDR3: TGCAGTGCTAGGGATAGAATTAAAGGCTACGAGCAGTACTTC.

This clonotype was detected many times. The J gene is TRBJ1-6, the V gene TRBV7-9; unclear D gene. Looked up from germline, CDR1 is SEHNR and CDR2 is FQNEAQ (reference sequence). CDR3 length: 16 residues. Trimming cost V 1 base and J 3 bases, with 10 bases left between them. As DNA, the CDR3 is TGTGCCAGCAGCTTAGTTCCTGGTCGCTATAATTCACCCCTCCACTTT. This codes for CASSLVPGRYNSPLHF. The full variable domain, rest sourced from reference TRBV7-9 and TRBJ1-6, is DTGVSQNPRHKITKRGQNVTFRCDPISEHNRLYWYRQTLGQGPEFLTYFQNEAQLEKSRLLSDRFSAERPKGSFSTLEIQRTEQGDSAMYLCASSLVPGRYNSPLHFGNGTRLTVT.

The gene calls are TRBV6-4 and TRBJ2-1; 8 nucleotides line up with TRBD2. The germline V gene encodes CDR1 MRHNA and CDR2 SNTAGT. With 5 bases clipped from V and 0 bases from J, the junction kept 6 bases outside the gene matches. The CDR3 is 16 residues long. CDR3 in DNA: TGTGCCAGCAGTCCCCATAGCGGGACCTCCTACAATGAGCAGTTCTTC. Its protein product is CASSPHSGTSYNEQFF.

Many counts were recorded for this clonotype. The chain uses TRBV4-2 and TRBJ2-1; the match to TRBD2 covers 9 bases. J gave up 4 bases and V 4 bases, and 5 bases lay outside the gene matches. This CDR3 comprises 15 residues. CDR1 and CDR2 from the germline V gene are LGHNA and YNFKEQ. The CDR3 nucleotides read TGTGCCAGCAGCCCAGCGGGGGGTAGGTACAATGAGCAGTTCTTC. It specifies CASSPAGGRYNEQFF.

In this sample, this clonotype is medium-sized. The chain joins TRBV7-2 to TRBJ2-3; TRBD2 might be the D (5 bases). The CDR3 extends over 13 amino acids. Trimming shortened V by 1 base and J by 4 bases, and 6 bases separated the two germline ends. Germline CDR1 SGHTA, CDR2 FQGNSA. This CDR3 reads CASSLERADTQYF. Here the CDR3 DNA reads TGTGCCAGCAGCTTAGAGAGGGCAGATACGCAGTATTTT.